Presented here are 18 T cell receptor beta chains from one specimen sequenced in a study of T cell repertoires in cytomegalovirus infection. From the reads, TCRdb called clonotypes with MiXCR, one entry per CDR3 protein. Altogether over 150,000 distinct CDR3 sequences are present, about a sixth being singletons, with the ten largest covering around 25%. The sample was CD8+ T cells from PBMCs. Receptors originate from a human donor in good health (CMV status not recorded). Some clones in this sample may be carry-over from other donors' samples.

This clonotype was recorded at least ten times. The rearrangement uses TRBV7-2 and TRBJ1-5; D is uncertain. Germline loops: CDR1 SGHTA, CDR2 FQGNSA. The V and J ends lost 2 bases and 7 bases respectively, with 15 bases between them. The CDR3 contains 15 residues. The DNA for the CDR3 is TGTGCCAGCAGCTTAAGTCTGGGGTTTCAACAGCCCCAGCATTTT. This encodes CASSLSLGFQQPQHF. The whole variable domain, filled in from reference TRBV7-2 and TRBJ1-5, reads GAGVSQSPSNKVTEKGKDVELRCDPISGHTALYWYRQSLGQGLEFLIYFQGNSAPDKSGLPSDRFSAERTGGSVSTLTIQRTQQEDSAVYLCASSLSLGFQQPQHFGDGTRLSIL.

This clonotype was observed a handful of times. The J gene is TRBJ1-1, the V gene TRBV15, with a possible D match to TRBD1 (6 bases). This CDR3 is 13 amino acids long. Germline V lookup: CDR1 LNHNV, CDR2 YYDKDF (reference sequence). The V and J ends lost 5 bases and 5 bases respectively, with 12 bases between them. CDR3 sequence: CATSAGAQTEAFF. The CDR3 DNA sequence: TGTGCCACCAGCGCGGGGGCGCAGACTGAAGCTTTCTTT.

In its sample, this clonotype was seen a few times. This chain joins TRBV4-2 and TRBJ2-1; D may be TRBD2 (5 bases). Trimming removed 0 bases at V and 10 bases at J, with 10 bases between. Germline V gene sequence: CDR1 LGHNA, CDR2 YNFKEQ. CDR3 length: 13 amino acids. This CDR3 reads CASSQDPGGEQFF. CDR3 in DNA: TGTGCCAGCAGCCAAGATCCAGGAGGCGAGCAGTTCTTC.

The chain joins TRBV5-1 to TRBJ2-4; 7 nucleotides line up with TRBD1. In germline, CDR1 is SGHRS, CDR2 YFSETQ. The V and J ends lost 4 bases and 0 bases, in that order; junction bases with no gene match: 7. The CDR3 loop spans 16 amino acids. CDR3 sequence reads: CASSQLQGLAKNIQYF. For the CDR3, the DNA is TGCGCCAGCAGCCAATTACAGGGGCTAGCCAAAAACATTCAGTACTTC.

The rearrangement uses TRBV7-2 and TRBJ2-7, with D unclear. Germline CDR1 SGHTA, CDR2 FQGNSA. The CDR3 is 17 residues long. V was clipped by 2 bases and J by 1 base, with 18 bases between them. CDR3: CASSLKVSVGNSYEQYF. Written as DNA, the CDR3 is TGTGCCAGCAGCTTAAAGGTCTCCGTAGGGAATTCCTACGAGCAGTACTTC.

CDR3 in DNA: TGTGCCAGCAGTTCCGGACTAGCGGGGGGACTTTACAATGAGCAGTTCTTC. This sequence encodes CASSSGLAGGLYNEQFF. The V gene is TRBV12-3 or TRBV12-4, the J gene TRBJ2-1; 14 positions agree with TRBD2. The CDR3 totals 17 residues. V lost 4 bases to trimming and J lost 4 bases; unmatched junction nucleotides: 6.

The chain's CDR3 is CASSSEMGQETQYF. CDR3 bases: TGTGCCAGCAGCTCCGAAATGGGCCAAGAGACCCAGTACTTC. The V gene is TRBV7-9, the J gene TRBJ2-5; D gene uncertain. CDR1 SEHNR and CDR2 FQNEAQ come from the germline V gene (reference sequence). The CDR3 sequence is 14 residues long. Trimming removed 4 bases from V and 1 base from J, with 10 bases in between.

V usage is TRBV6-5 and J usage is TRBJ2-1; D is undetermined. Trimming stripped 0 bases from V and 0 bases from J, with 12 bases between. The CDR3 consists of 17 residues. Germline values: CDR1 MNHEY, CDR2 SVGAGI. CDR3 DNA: TGTGCCAGCAGTTACTCGCCGGCGGATTCCTCCTACAATGAGCAGTTCTTC. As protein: CASSYSPADSSYNEQFF.

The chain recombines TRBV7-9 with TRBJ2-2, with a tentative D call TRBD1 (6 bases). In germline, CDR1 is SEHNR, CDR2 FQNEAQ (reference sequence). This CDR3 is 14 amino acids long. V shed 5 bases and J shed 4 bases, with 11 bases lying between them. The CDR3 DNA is TGTGCCAGCAGCATGGGACAAATCACCGGGGAGCTGTTTTTT. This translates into CASSMGQITGELFF.

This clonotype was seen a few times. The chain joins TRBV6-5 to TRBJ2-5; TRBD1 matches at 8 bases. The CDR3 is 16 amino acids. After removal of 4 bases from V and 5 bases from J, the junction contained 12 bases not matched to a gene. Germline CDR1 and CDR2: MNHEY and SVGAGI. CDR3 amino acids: CASSSTSTGVFETQYF. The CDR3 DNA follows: TGTGCCAGCAGTTCAACCTCGACAGGGGTGTTCGAGACCCAGTACTTC.

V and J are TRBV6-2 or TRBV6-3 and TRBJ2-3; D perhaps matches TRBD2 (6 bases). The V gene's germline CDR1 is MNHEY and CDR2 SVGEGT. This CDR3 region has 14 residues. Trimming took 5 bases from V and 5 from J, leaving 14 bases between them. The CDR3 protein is CASSRRTMGDTQYF. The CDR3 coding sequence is TGTGCCAGCAGTCGTCGGACTATGGGAGATACGCAGTATTTT.

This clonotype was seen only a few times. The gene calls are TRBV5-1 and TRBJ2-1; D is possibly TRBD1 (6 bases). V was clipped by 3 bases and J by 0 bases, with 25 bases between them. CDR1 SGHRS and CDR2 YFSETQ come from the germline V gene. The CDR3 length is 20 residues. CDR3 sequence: CASSSPETGTITSSYNEQFF. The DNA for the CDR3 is TGCGCCAGCAGCTCACCTGAGACAGGCACAATCACTAGCTCCTACAATGAGCAGTTCTTC.

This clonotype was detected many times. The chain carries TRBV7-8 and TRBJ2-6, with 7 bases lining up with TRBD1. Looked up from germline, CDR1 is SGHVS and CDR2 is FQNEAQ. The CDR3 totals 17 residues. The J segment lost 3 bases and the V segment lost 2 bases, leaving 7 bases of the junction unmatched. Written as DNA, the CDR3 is TGTGCCAGCAGCTTACCTTCACGGACAGGTGGGGCCAACGTCCTGACTTTC. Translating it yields CASSLPSRTGGANVLTF.

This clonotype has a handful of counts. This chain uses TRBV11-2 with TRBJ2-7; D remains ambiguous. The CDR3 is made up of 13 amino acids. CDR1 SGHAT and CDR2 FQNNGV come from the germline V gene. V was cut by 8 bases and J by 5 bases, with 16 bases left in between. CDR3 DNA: TGTGCCAGCGTACGGAGCCCAACCGACGAGCAGTACTTC. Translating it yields CASVRSPTDEQYF.

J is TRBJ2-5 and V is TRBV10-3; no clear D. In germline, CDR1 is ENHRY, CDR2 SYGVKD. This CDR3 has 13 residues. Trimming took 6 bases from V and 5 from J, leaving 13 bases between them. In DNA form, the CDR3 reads TGTGCCATCAGACTAAGCCCCAACGAGACCCAGTACTTC. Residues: CAIRLSPNETQYF.

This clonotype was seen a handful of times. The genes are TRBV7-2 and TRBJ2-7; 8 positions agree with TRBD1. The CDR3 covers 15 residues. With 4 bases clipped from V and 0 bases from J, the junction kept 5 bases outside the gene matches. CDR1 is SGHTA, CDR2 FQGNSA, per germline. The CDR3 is CASSSITGGSYEQYF. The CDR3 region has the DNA TGTGCCAGCAGCTCGATTACAGGGGGCTCCTACGAGCAGTACTTC. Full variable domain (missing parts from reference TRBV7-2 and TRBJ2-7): GAGVSQSPSNKVTEKGKDVELRCDPISGHTALYWYRQSLGQGLEFLIYFQGNSAPDKSGLPSDRFSAERTGGSVSTLTIQRTQQEDSAVYLCASSSITGGSYEQYFGPGTRLTVT.

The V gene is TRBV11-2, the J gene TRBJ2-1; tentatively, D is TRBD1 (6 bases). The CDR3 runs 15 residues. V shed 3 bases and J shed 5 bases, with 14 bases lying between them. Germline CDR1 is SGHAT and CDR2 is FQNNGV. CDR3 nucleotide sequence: TGTGCCAGCAGCTTGGGGTGGACAGAACACAATGAGCAGTTCTTC. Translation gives CASSLGWTEHNEQFF.

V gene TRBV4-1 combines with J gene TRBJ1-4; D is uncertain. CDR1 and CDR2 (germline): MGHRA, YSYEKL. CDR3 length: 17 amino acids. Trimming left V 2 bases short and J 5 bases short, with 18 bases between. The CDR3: CASSQRNAGRENEKLFF. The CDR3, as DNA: TGCGCCAGCAGCCAAAGGAACGCGGGCCGCGAGAATGAAAAACTGTTTTTT.